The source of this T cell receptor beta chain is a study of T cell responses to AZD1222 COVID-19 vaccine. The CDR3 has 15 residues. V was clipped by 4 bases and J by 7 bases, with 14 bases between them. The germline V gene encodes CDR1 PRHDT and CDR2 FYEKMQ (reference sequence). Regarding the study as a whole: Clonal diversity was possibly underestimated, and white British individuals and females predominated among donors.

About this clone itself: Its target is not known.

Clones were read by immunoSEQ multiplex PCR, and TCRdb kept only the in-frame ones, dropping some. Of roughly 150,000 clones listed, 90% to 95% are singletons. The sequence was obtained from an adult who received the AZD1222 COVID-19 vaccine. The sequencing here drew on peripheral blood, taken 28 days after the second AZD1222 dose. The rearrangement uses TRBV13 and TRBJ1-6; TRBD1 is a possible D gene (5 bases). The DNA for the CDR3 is TGTGCCAGCAGCTCGACAGAGTTCCTAAATTCACCCCTCCACTTT. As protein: CASSSTEFLNSPLHF.